This is a list of T cell receptor beta chains from one sample in a study of shared clonotypes between healthy human individuals. Produced via immunoSEQ multiplex PCR; TCRdb's table is partial and in-frame only. The sample contains 450,000 to 500,000 clones, less than 80% of which appear only once. Sequencing used PBMCs. These TCRs come from a woman aged 40-49 years in good health. Some clones in this sample may be carry-over from other donors' samples. Both conserved end residues are part of each CDR3. Each record gives: D gene, clone size, J gene, V gene, CDR3 DNA, CDR3 protein. A D gene is named only where the DNA matches it firmly. The size field is filled for only some rows; it gives once, few, many or a size class.

.,few,TRBJ1-3,TRBV5-1,TGCGCCAGCAGCTTAGGTCCCGGAGGGAATGGAAACACCATATATTTT,CASSLGPGGNGNTIYF
.,.,TRBJ2-5,TRBV5-1,TGCGCCAGCAGCTTGGCTGGGGGACAAGAGACCCAGTACTTC,CASSLAGGQETQYF
.,.,TRBJ2-5,TRBV4-3,TGCGCCAGCAGCCAAGATCCCGGGCAGACCCAGTACTTC,CASSQDPGQTQYF
TRBD2,many,TRBJ2-5,TRBV5-4,TGTGCCAGCAGCCTCGGGGGGAGTAAGGGGGAGACCCAGTACTTC,CASSLGGSKGETQYF
.,.,TRBJ1-1,TRBV7-2,TGTGCCAGCAGCTTGGTAGCGAGGCGTCTGGAGGCTTTCTTT,CASSLVARRLEAFF
.,.,TRBJ1-5,TRBV7-8,TGTGCCAGCAGCGGGACCAGCCAGGGGCAGCCCCAGCATTTT,CASSGTSQGQPQHF
.,.,TRBJ2-7,TRBV7-8,TGTGCCAGCAGCTTTGGACACCCAAACGGCGAGCAGTACTTC,CASSFGHPNGEQYF
.,.,TRBJ1-2,TRBV30,TGTGCCTGGAGTGAGGGGCTCTATGGCTACACCTTC,CAWSEGLYGYTF
TRBD2,.,TRBJ2-7,TRBV6-4,TGTGCCAGCAGTGACGTCACTAGCGGCTCCTACGAGCAGTACTTC,CASSDVTSGSYEQYF
.,.,TRBJ1-5,TRBV6-1,TGTGCCAGCAGTGAAGCATGGGGAGTGGACAGCAATCAGCCCCAGCATTTT,CASSEAWGVDSNQPQHF
TRBD2,.,TRBJ2-5,TRBV4-3,TGCGCCAGCAGCCGAGGGACTAGCGGTCAGGCGGCCCAGTACTTC,CASSRGTSGQAAQYF
TRBD2,.,TRBJ2-3,TRBV7-3,TGTGCCAGCAGCCCAAAACTAGCGGGAGGGGGAGATACGCAGTATTTT,CASSPKLAGGGDTQYF
.,.,TRBJ2-3,TRBV5-4,TGTGCCAGCAGCTTAGTAGCAGATACGCAGTATTTT,CASSLVADTQYF
.,.,TRBJ2-7,TRBV7-2,TGTGCCAGCAGCCTACAGGGATACAGGAACGAGCAGTACTTC,CASSLQGYRNEQYF
TRBD2,.,TRBJ2-1,TRBV10-1,TGCGCCAAGACCGGGACTAGCGGGAATTACAATGAGCAGTTCTTC,CAKTGTSGNYNEQFF
.,.,TRBJ2-3,TRBV11-2,TGTGCCAGCAGCTTCTTAGGTGGGAGCACAGATACGCAGTATTTT,CASSFLGGSTDTQYF
TRBD1,.,TRBJ2-2,TRBV7-7,TGTGCCAGCAGCTCCACGGGACAGCCCGTCGCCGGGGAGCTGTTTTTT,CASSSTGQPVAGELFF
TRBD1,.,TRBJ1-1,TRBV29-1,TGCAGCACAATAGGGGGCCGGGCTACTCTAAACACTGAGGCTTTCTTT,CSTIGGRATLNTEAFF
.,.,TRBJ2-7,TRBV11-2,TGTGCCAGCAGCTTAGGGCCCGCAGAAGCCTACGAGCAGTACTTC,CASSLGPAEAYEQYF
.,.,TRBJ1-2,TRBV5-6,TGTGCCAGCAGCTTGAAGGAACGGTACTATGGCTACACCTTC,CASSLKERYYGYTF
.,.,TRBJ2-7,TRBV11-3,TGTGCCAGCAGTACCTTGTCCGGCGAGCAGTACTTC,CASSTLSGEQYF
TRBD2,.,TRBJ2-3,TRBV2,TGTGCCAGCAGCGGACTAGCGGGGCGGCGCGATACGCAGTATTTT,CASSGLAGRRDTQYF
TRBD1,.,TRBJ1-4,TRBV5-1,TGCGCCAGCAGATCCGGGACAGTAGAGGAAAAACTGTTTTTT,CASRSGTVEEKLFF
TRBD1,.,TRBJ2-4,TRBV28,TGTGCCAGCAGTACCCAGGGGGCACCGGCCAAAAACATTCAGTACTTC,CASSTQGAPAKNIQYF
.,.,TRBJ1-2,TRBV2,TGTGCCAGCAGTGAGGACAGTATCTATGGCTACACCTTC,CASSEDSIYGYTF
.,.,TRBJ2-7,TRBV7-9,TGTGCCAGCAGCTTGGGAATCCGCTACGAGCAGTACTTC,CASSLGIRYEQYF
.,few,TRBJ2-7,TRBV5-1,TGCGCCAGCAGCCCCGTAGCAGACCCCCACGAGCAGTACTTC,CASSPVADPHEQYF
.,.,TRBJ2-2,TRBV7-9,TGTGCCAGCACCCCGGTGGGGCTAGCCGTGGGGGAGCTGTTTTTT,CASTPVGLAVGELFF
TRBD2,.,TRBJ2-3,TRBV29-1,TGCAGCGTGGTACCGGGACTAGCCCCAGATACGCAGTATTTT,CSVVPGLAPDTQYF
.,.,TRBJ2-7,TRBV6-1,TGTGCCAGCAGTGAAGCGCTAGGCCGGTCAGGCTACGAGCAGTACTTC,CASSEALGRSGYEQYF
.,.,TRBJ1-2,TRBV7-9,TGTGCCAGCAGCTTAGCAGGTACCTATGGCTACACCTTC,CASSLAGTYGYTF
TRBD1,.,TRBJ1-5,TRBV7-2,TGTGCCAGCAGCCCTCGGACAGGCCGTAATCAGCCCCAGCATTTT,CASSPRTGRNQPQHF
.,.,TRBJ2-1,TRBV5-1,TGCGCCAGCAGCTTGGAATTCTTCAATGAGCAGTTCTTC,CASSLEFFNEQFF
TRBD1,.,TRBJ1-3,TRBV18,TGTGCCAGCTCACCATCCCAGACAGGGTTTGGAAACACCATATATTTT,CASSPSQTGFGNTIYF
TRBD2,.,TRBJ2-3,TRBV13,TGTGCCAGCAGCTCCTACCAGGGACTAGCGGCTACAGATACGCAGTATTTT,CASSSYQGLAATDTQYF
TRBD2,.,TRBJ2-7,TRBV29-1,TGCAGCGTAGCGTCAGCGGGAAGCAACTACGAGCAGTACTTC,CSVASAGSNYEQYF
.,once,TRBJ2-5,TRBV18,TGTGCCAGCTCACCATCAGGGAGAGGAGAGACCCAGTACTTC,CASSPSGRGETQYF
.,.,TRBJ2-7,TRBV5-4,TGTGCCAGCAGCTTGAGTGGGGAACCCTACGAGCAGTACTTC,CASSLSGEPYEQYF
TRBD2,few,TRBJ2-7,TRBV7-2,TGTGCCAGCAGCTTATTGGTTAGCGGGAACTACGAGCAGTACTTC,CASSLLVSGNYEQYF
.,few,TRBJ1-2,TRBV4-1,TGCGCCAGCAGCCAAGAGGCAGTGAACTATGGCTACACCTTC,CASSQEAVNYGYTF
.,.,TRBJ1-1,TRBV28,TGTGCCAGTCGTACGATTATGAACACTGAAGCTTTCTTT,CASRTIMNTEAFF
TRBD2,.,TRBJ2-3,TRBV28,TGTGCCAGCAGCCGGACTAGCGGGCTCACAGATACGCAGTATTTT,CASSRTSGLTDTQYF
.,.,TRBJ2-7,TRBV9,TGTGCCAGCAGTCCTCCGACAGGAGCGAACGAGCAGTACTTC,CASSPPTGANEQYF
TRBD1,.,TRBJ2-5,TRBV9,TGTGCCAGCAGCATTTCGACAGGGATTGGGGGAGAGACCCAGTACTTC,CASSISTGIGGETQYF
TRBD1,.,TRBJ1-4,TRBV5-4,TGTGCCAGCAGCTCCAACAGGGGTGATGAAAAACTGTTTTTT,CASSSNRGDEKLFF
.,.,TRBJ2-1,TRBV29-1,TGCAGCGTTGAAGGACTAGACTTGAATGAGCAGTTCTTC,CSVEGLDLNEQFF
.,.,TRBJ1-5,TRBV4-3,TGCGCCAGCAGCCAAGATGCACAGGGACATCAGCCCCAGCATTTT,CASSQDAQGHQPQHF
.,few,TRBJ1-4,TRBV7-2,TGTGCCAGCAGCTTAGAGGGTTGGGTACGAAATGAAAAACTGTTTTTT,CASSLEGWVRNEKLFF
.,.,TRBJ2-7,TRBV18,TGTGCCAGCTCACCATCACAGACGGCGACCTACGAGCAGTACTTC,CASSPSQTATYEQYF
TRBD2,.,TRBJ2-3,TRBV9,TGTGCCAGCAGCGTAGTAGGGACTAGACCCACAGATACGCAGTATTTT,CASSVVGTRPTDTQYF
.,.,TRBJ2-7,TRBV6-5,TGTGCCAGCAGACGGGACCCTGTCTCCTACGAGCAGTACTTC,CASRRDPVSYEQYF
.,.,TRBJ2-1,TRBV4-1,TGCGCCAGCAGCCAAGCTGGGGGGTCTACTGAGCAGTTCTTC,CASSQAGGSTEQFF
.,.,TRBJ2-1,TRBV5-8,TGTGCCAGCAGCTTGAGAATTGGGAGGGGGAAGAATGAGCAGTTCTTC,CASSLRIGRGKNEQFF
.,.,TRBJ1-2,TRBV28,TGTGCCAGCAGTTTGGGTTCTCCTGGAGGCTACACCTTC,CASSLGSPGGYTF
.,.,TRBJ2-1,TRBV7-9,TGTGCCAGCAGTTCCTCCATTATCGGCAATGAGCAGTTCTTC,CASSSSIIGNEQFF
.,once,TRBJ2-3,TRBV27,TGTGCCAGCACCACAGATACGCAGTATTTT,CASTTDTQYF
.,.,TRBJ2-3,TRBV2,TGTGCCAGCAGCGAGCAGGGCACAGATACGCAGTATTTT,CASSEQGTDTQYF
TRBD1,.,TRBJ2-2,TRBV10-2,TGCGCCAGCAGTCACTCCCGGGACAGAGGAACCGGGGAGCTGTTTTTT,CASSHSRDRGTGELFF
.,.,TRBJ2-2,TRBV18,TGTGCCAGCTCACCCTACGCAGGGGGGGACACCGGGGAGCTGTTTTTT,CASSPYAGGDTGELFF